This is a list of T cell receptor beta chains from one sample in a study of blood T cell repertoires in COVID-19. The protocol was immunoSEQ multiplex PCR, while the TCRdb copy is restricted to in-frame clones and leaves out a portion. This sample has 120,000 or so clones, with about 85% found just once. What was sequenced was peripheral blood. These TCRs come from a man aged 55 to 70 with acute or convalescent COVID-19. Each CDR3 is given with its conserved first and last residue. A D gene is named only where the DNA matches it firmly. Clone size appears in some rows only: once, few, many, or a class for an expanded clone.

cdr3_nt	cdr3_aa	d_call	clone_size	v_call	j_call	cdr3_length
TGTGCCTGGAGTATAGGACAGGGGGCTAAGCCCCAGCATTTT	CAWSIGQGAKPQHF	TRBD1	.	TRBV30	TRBJ1-5	14
TGTGCCAGCAGCTTAGAATCCAACGAGCAGTACTTC	CASSLESNEQYF	.	few	TRBV7-4	TRBJ2-7	12
TGTGCCAGCACCCCGGGGTTGGGGCGGGAGAGGGAGACCCAGTACTTC	CASTPGLGRERETQYF	TRBD2	.	TRBV6-6	TRBJ2-5	16
TGTGCCAGCAGTAAGTCTACCGCTGGCTACACCTTC	CASSKSTAGYTF	.	.	TRBV28	TRBJ1-2	12
TGTGCCAGCAGCCAAGAGTCGACTCGATCCCACAATGAGCAGTTCTTC	CASSQESTRSHNEQFF	.	.	TRBV4-2	TRBJ2-1	16
TGTGCCACCAGTGATGCTATCCCCGGCGGTCACGGGGAGCTGTTTTTT	CATSDAIPGGHGELFF	.	.	TRBV24-1	TRBJ2-2	16
TGTGCCAGCAGCCAACGGAGTGTCCAAGAGACCCAGTACTTC	CASSQRSVQETQYF	.	.	TRBV3-1/TRBV3-2	TRBJ2-5	14
TGTGCCACCAGTGATGGACAGGGGGCAAGCACCGGGGAGCTGTTTTTT	CATSDGQGASTGELFF	TRBD1	.	TRBV24-1	TRBJ2-2	16
TGTGCCAGCAGTTCAGCATCGATGGGGACTAGCGGGAGGAGAGATGAGCAGTTCTTC	CASSSASMGTSGRRDEQFF	TRBD2	once	TRBV27	TRBJ2-1	19
TGCGCCAGCAGCTTGCGCGGGAACTATGGCTACACCTTC	CASSLRGNYGYTF	.	.	TRBV5-1	TRBJ1-2	13
TGCGCCAGCAGCCAAGGAGGTAGCGGGGGGGGAGAGACCCAGTACTTC	CASSQGGSGGGETQYF	TRBD2	.	TRBV4-1	TRBJ2-5	16
TGCAGCGCCCGACGGGGTAACACTGAAGCTTTCTTT	CSARRGNTEAFF	.	.	TRBV29-1	TRBJ1-1	12
TGTGCCAGCAGCACGCCTAGACAGGGGAACACTGAAGCTTTCTTT	CASSTPRQGNTEAFF	TRBD1	.	TRBV14	TRBJ1-1	15
TGTGCCAGCAGCGTAGCCAGGGGATCCATAGGTGAGCAGTTCTTC	CASSVARGSIGEQFF	.	.	TRBV9	TRBJ2-1	15
TGTGCCAGCAGCTCGAGAGGGGGGGGACCAAATGAGCAGTTCTTC	CASSSRGGGPNEQFF	.	.	TRBV5-4	TRBJ2-1	15
TGTGCCAGCAGCCCCACAGGTACCCACTACGAGCAGTACTTC	CASSPTGTHYEQYF	.	.	TRBV7-9	TRBJ2-7	14
TGTGCCAGCAGTTACGGGGCAGGGGGCTACGAGCAGTACTTC	CASSYGAGGYEQYF	TRBD1	.	TRBV6-5	TRBJ2-7	14